Below, 5 T cell receptor beta chains from the same sample are listed, as sequenced in a study of CD8 T cells in ankylosing spondylitis. TCRdb passed the 5' RACE reads through MiXCR, listing each CDR3 protein once. The sample has about 27,000 distinct CDR3 sequences, roughly 8.6% seen once; the top ten hold 30%. What was sequenced was blood. The receptors derive from a male donor with ankylosing spondylitis or in good health (not recorded which).

V usage is TRBV13 and J usage is TRBJ2-7; D possibly matches TRBD1 or TRBD2 (5 bases each). Germline-derived CDR1 and CDR2 are PRHDT and FYEKMQ (reference sequence). The CDR3 spans 14 residues. Trimming removed 4 bases at V and 1 base at J, with 11 bases between. The CDR3 region has the DNA TGTGCCAGCAGCTCTCCGGGGCTATCCTACGAGCAGTACTTC. It translates to CASSSPGLSYEQYF.

This clonotype was seen only a few times. The chain is built from TRBV28 and TRBJ2-2; D is possibly TRBD1 or TRBD2 (6 bases each). CDR1 and CDR2 from the germline V gene are MDHEN and SYDVKM. CDR3 length equals 14 residues. With 7 bases removed from V and 3 bases from J, the gap between germline ends came to 12 bases. In DNA form, the CDR3 reads TGTGCCAGCACCTCGGGGGCTTACACCGGGGAGCTGTTTTTT. Translating it yields CASTSGAYTGELFF.

The CDR3, as DNA: TGTGCCAGCAGTTTCCGGGCGGCCGGGGAGCTGTTTTTT. This codes for CASSFRAAGELFF. The genes are TRBV12-3 or TRBV12-4 and TRBJ2-2, with D unresolved. Trimming pared 3 bases from V and 6 bases from J, leaving 8 bases between. The CDR3 has 13 residues.

This clonotype was detected only a few times. The chain has TRBV7-2 and TRBJ1-5; D uncertain. The CDR3 consists of 13 residues. V lost 3 bases and J lost 6, with 9 bases in between. CDR1 and CDR2 (germline): SGHTA, FQGNSA. DNA for the CDR3: TGTGCCAGCAGCTTTAGCCAGAGTCAGCCCCAGCATTTT. As protein: CASSFSQSQPQHF.

About this clonotype: A much larger clonotype is one base distant, so this may be a read error. J is TRBJ2-1 and V is TRBV4-3, with D uncertain. The CDR3 is 16 residues long. Germline CDR1 is LGHNA and CDR2 is YSLEER. CDR3 sequence reads: CVSSQSVPGSYNEQFF. CDR3 DNA sequence: TGCGTCAGCAGCCAGTCGGTACCTGGCTCCTACAATGAGCAGTTCTTC.